The entry that follows covers one T cell receptor beta chain sequence. There is no known antigen for this receptor. There are no base qualities to consult, and no much larger clone falls within one base. CDR1 and CDR2 are drawn from the germline V gene: KGHSH, LQKENI. From the cysteine through the phenylalanine, the CDR3 covers 13 amino acids. Left in the record is the CDR3 DNA by itself, 39 bases read in frame from the first base. V loses 4 bases, J loses 1 base, and the germline ends lie 8 bases apart. Library construction relied on the immunoSEQ multiplex PCR assay. As stored in TCRdb, this immuneACCESS dataset retains in-frame rearrangements with V and J assigned. A fraction of the clones does not appear; measured against another copy, unresolved V genes explain less than half of the discrepancy, and the remainder lacks a known reason. The sample yields under 25,000 clones; 80% to 90% were counted once. The ten largest clones capture approximately 1.3% of the sample.

Memory CD4+ T cells were sorted ex vivo from peripheral blood of narcolepsy patients and healthy controls for TCR Vbeta sequencing. These data originate in a study of T cells in narcolepsy (dated by TCRdb to the late 2010s). In the study overall: Patients with narcolepsy type 1 or type 2 (NT1, NT2) were enrolled in the study together with healthy control donors. To look for autoreactive T cells in narcolepsy patients that target self-antigens of hypocretin neurons (hypocretin, TRIB2), the study used TCR Vbeta sequencing to follow clonotypes in blood and CSF.

Broad study findings and their caveats: According to the report, autoreactive clonotypes were detected serially in the blood of the same patients and of different patients, but not in healthy controls. Patients and controls had comparable numbers of sequenced blood memory CD4+ clonotypes, averaging about 39,000 and 35,000, respectively. Certain blood memory CD4+ repertoires from patients and controls had no sequences that matched autoreactive T cell clones. In plots comparing CSF and blood CD4+ T cell clonotypes from the same patient, HCRT-specific and TRIB2-specific autoreactive clonotypes were highlighted.

The sequencing input was CD45RA- memory CD4+ T cells from PBMCs. The cell subset or site label of this sample denotes: memory T cells sorted ex vivo from peripheral blood. The receptor was isolated from a human donor with narcolepsy. The chain joins TRBV18 to TRBJ2-7; the D gene is unclear. In nucleotides, the sequence is TGTGCCAGCTCACAACAAGCTTCCTACGAGCAGTACTTC. It codes for CASSQQASYEQYF.